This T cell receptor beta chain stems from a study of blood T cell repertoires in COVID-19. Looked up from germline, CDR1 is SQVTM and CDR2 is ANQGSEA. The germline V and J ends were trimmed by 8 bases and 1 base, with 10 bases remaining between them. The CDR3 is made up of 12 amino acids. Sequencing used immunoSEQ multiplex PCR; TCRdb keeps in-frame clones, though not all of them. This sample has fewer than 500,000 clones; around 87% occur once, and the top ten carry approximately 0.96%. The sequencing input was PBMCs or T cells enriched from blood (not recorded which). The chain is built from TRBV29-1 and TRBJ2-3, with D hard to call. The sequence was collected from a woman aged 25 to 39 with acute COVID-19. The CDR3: CSFDWGTDTQYF. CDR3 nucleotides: TGCAGCTTCGACTGGGGCACAGATACGCAGTATTTT.